Listed here are 31 T cell receptor beta chains from one sample, sequenced in a study of CD8 T cells in ankylosing spondylitis. The study, taken as a whole, reports: Ankylosing spondylitis blood appeared to be characterized by a TCR beta motif of under ten highly homologous variants.

TCRdb used MiXCR to reprocess the 5' RACE reads, holding one entry per CDR3 protein. The table lists about 800,000 distinct CDR3 sequences, about an eighth of them singletons. No antigen is known for these receptors. The sample consisted of blood, either unsorted or a sorted T cell fraction (not recorded which). The receptors here all came from a male donor with ankylosing spondylitis.

This clonotype was observed a handful of times. This chain joins TRBV29-1 and TRBJ1-2; 10 positions agree with TRBD1. This CDR3 region has 12 residues. The germline V gene has CDR1 SQVTM and CDR2 ANQGSEA. J was trimmed by 7 bases and V by 6 bases; bases with no gene match: 5. The CDR3: CSVETGGFGYTF. The CDR3 region has the DNA TGCAGCGTAGAGACAGGGGGCTTTGGCTACACCTTC.

The table lists this clonotype with a few counts. The chain employs TRBV4-3 and TRBJ1-5; TRBD1 agrees at 7 bases. This CDR3 is built from 18 residues. CDR1 and CDR2 (germline): LGHNA, YSLEER. J was trimmed by 0 bases and V by 1 base; bases with no gene match: 9. Written as DNA, the CDR3 is TGCGCCAGCAGCCAAGGAACAGGGGCCGGTAATAGCAATCAGCCCCAGCATTTT. It is translated as CASSQGTGAGNSNQPQHF.

DNA of the CDR3: TGCGCCAGCAGCCTAGACCCCTGGGGCTCGAACACCGGGGAGCTGTTTTTT. Protein product: CASSLDPWGSNTGELFF. The chain carries TRBV4-1 and TRBJ2-2; maybe TRBD1 (5 bases). This CDR3 comprises 17 residues. CDR1 is MGHRA and CDR2 is YSYEKL in the germline V gene. Trimming cost V 4 bases and J 0 bases, with 15 bases left between them.

The chain couples TRBV28 to TRBJ2-3; 7 bases line up with TRBD1. The trim removed 8 bases at V and 1 base at J, leaving 9 bases unmatched. The CDR3 length is 15 residues. CDR1 is MDHEN, CDR2 SYDVKM, per germline. The CDR3 DNA reads TGTGCCAGCGATCGTCCCACAGGGGGCACAGATACGCAGTATTTT. Translation gives CASDRPTGGTDTQYF. The whole variable domain, remainder taken from reference TRBV28 and TRBJ2-3, is DVKVTQSSRYLVKRTGEKVFLECVQDMDHENMFWYRQDPGLGLRLIYFSYDVKMKEKGDIPEGYSVSREKKERFSLILESASTNQTSMYLCASDRPTGGTDTQYFGPGTRLTVL.

The rearrangement links TRBV10-3 to TRBJ1-5; D may be TRBD1 (5 bases). Germline V gene lookup returns CDR1 ENHRY and CDR2 SYGVKD. This CDR3 is built from 14 residues. V was trimmed by 4 bases and J by 7 bases, leaving 14 bases between them. The CDR3 spells CAISVGGDGQPQHF. DNA for the CDR3: TGTGCCATCAGTGTGGGAGGGGATGGCCAGCCCCAGCATTTT.

V usage is TRBV7-2 and J usage is TRBJ2-1, with D perhaps TRBD1 or TRBD2 (5 bases each). The germline V gene encodes CDR1 SGHTA and CDR2 FQGNSA. This CDR3 is 15 amino acids long. The V end lost 1 base, the J end lost 5 bases, and 12 bases lay between the germline ends. In nucleotides, the CDR3 is TGTGCCAGCAGCTTAGTCGGGACGTGGGACAATGAGCAGTTCTTC. As protein: CASSLVGTWDNEQFF.

This clonotype turned up a few times. The V call is TRBV20-1, the J call TRBJ1-2; no firm D call. V was shortened by 3 bases and J by 7 bases, with 9 bases between the two germline ends. Germline lookup yields CDR1 DFQATT and CDR2 SNEGSKA (reference sequence). The CDR3 length is 11 residues. CDR3 amino acids: CSASNQGGYTF. DNA for the CDR3: TGCAGTGCTAGTAACCAAGGTGGCTACACCTTC.

This clonotype was seen many times. The chain couples TRBV7-2 to TRBJ2-1; D uncertain. This CDR3 is 12 amino acids long. Trimming shortened V by 5 bases and J by 4 bases, and 6 bases separated the two germline ends. Germline V CDR1 and CDR2: SGHTA, FQGNSA. In DNA form, the CDR3 reads TGTGCCAGCAGCCCTAGGTACAATGAGCAGTTCTTC. It yields the protein CASSPRYNEQFF.

This rearrangement joins TRBV11-3 to TRBJ2-7, with D hard to call. Trimming stripped 7 bases from V and 0 bases from J, with 10 bases between. The CDR3 runs 13 residues. Per the germline V gene, CDR1 is SGHNT and CDR2 is YENEEA. CDR3 amino acids: CASKTRNSYEQYF. In nucleotides, the CDR3 is TGTGCCAGCAAAACCAGGAACTCCTACGAGCAGTACTTC. The entire variable domain, with the rest obtained from reference TRBV11-3 and TRBJ2-7, is as follows: EAGVVQSPRYKIIEKKQPVAFWCNPISGHNTLYWYLQNLGQGPELLIRYENEEAVDDSQLPKDRFSAERLKGVDSTLKIQPAELGDSAVYLCASKTRNSYEQYFGPGTRLTVT.

This clonotype has more than one count but fewer than ten. This chain joins TRBV15 and TRBJ2-7; weak D call: TRBD1 (6 bases). CDR1 LNHNV and CDR2 YYDKDF come from the germline V gene (reference sequence). CDR3 length: 16 residues. Deletions cut 0 bases from V and 5 bases from J, with 17 bases between. The CDR3 sequence is CATSRDGPSTGNEQYF. CDR3 nucleotides: TGTGCCACCAGCAGAGATGGGCCCTCCACAGGGAACGAGCAGTACTTC.

This rearrangement joins TRBV7-2 to TRBJ2-1, with 7 bases that match TRBD2. Losses at the gene ends were 5 bases for V and 9 bases for J; bases not matched to a gene: 10. Per the germline V gene, CDR1 is SGHTA and CDR2 is FQGNSA. The CDR3 totals 14 residues. The CDR3 nucleotides are TGTGCCAGCAGCCTCCGGGGGGAGATAGTTGAGCAGTTCTTC. Amino acid sequence: CASSLRGEIVEQFF.

This clonotype was detected ten times or more. The chain employs TRBV10-3 and TRBJ2-1, with a possible D match to TRBD1 (6 bases). Germline assignment: CDR1 ENHRY and CDR2 SYGVKD. There are 14 residues in the CDR3. V gave up 0 bases and J gave up 7 bases, with 10 bases separating them. Here the CDR3 reads CAISESAGENEQFF. The CDR3 region has the DNA TGTGCCATCAGTGAGTCTGCAGGGGAAAATGAGCAGTTCTTC.

This clonotype appeared a few times. J is TRBJ1-4 and V is TRBV15, with 9 bases lining up with TRBD1. Looked up from germline, CDR1 is LNHNV and CDR2 is YYDKDF (reference sequence). J gave up 7 bases and V 3 bases, and 15 bases lay outside the gene matches. There are 18 residues in the CDR3. The CDR3: CATSSQPIHGTGREKLFF. The CDR3 DNA is TGTGCCACCAGCAGCCAACCTATTCACGGGACAGGGCGTGAAAAACTGTTTTTT.

This clonotype was seen only a few times. The CDR3 nucleotides read TGTGCCACCAGCAGAGATAGGGCACAGACCTACGAGCAGTACTTC. Translating gives CATSRDRAQTYEQYF. The chain couples TRBV15 to TRBJ2-7; no definite D call. Germline CDR1 is LNHNV and CDR2 is YYDKDF (reference sequence). CDR3 length equals 15 residues. Between the trimmed V and J ends, which lost 0 bases and 2 bases, there was a span of 11 bases.

CDR3 in DNA: TGTGCCAGCAGCTCCCCGTGGGGGAGCACTGAAGCTTTCTTT. As protein: CASSSPWGSTEAFF. The genes are TRBV7-2 and TRBJ1-1; D possibly corresponds to TRBD1 (5 bases). The V gene lost 4 bases and the J gene lost 4 bases, with 13 bases spanning the gap. CDR3 size: 14 residues. Germline lookup yields CDR1 SGHTA and CDR2 FQGNSA.

CDR3: CASSLGGGIPGELFF. The CDR3 DNA reads as TGTGCCAGCAGCTTAGGTGGAGGGATCCCCGGGGAGCTGTTTTTT. The chain is built from TRBV7-2 and TRBJ2-2, with D perhaps TRBD2 (6 bases). Trimming took 1 base from V and 6 from J, leaving 12 bases between them. The CDR3 consists of 15 residues. Per germline, CDR1 SGHTA and CDR2 FQGNSA.

This clonotype was found a few times. This chain connects TRBV20-1 to TRBJ2-5, with D maybe TRBD1 (6 bases). CDR1 and CDR2 (germline): DFQATT, SNEGSKA (reference sequence). This CDR3 spans 13 amino acids. V dropped 6 bases and J dropped 2 bases, with 13 bases sitting between them. For the CDR3, the DNA is TGCAGTGCCACCCGGGACACTCAAGAGACCCAGTACTTC. Translating it yields CSATRDTQETQYF.

The chain carries TRBV28 and TRBJ1-4, with D tentatively TRBD1 (6 bases). There are 15 residues in the CDR3. The ends were cut back, 6 bases at V and 3 bases at J, with 14 bases in the middle. The germline V gene encodes CDR1 MDHEN and CDR2 SYDVKM. The CDR3 protein is CASRTDRISNEKLFF. The CDR3 DNA reads as TGTGCCAGCAGAACCGACAGGATCTCTAATGAAAAACTGTTTTTT.

The chain has TRBV6-2 or TRBV6-3 and TRBJ2-7; D assignment may be TRBD1 or TRBD2 (5 bases each). Trimming took off 8 bases at V and 3 bases at J, with 14 bases between the two ends. This CDR3 has 13 amino acids. The germline V gene has CDR1 MNHEY and CDR2 SVGEGT. CDR3 sequence: CASASGRIYEQYF. In DNA form, the CDR3 reads TGTGCCAGCGCTTCGGGACGGATCTACGAGCAGTACTTC.

The sample holds a few counts of this clonotype. The chain has TRBV2 and TRBJ2-1, with 10 positions matching TRBD2. Germline CDR1 SNHLY, CDR2 FYNNEI. J lost 12 bases, V lost 0 bases, and 5 bases had no gene match. The CDR3 covers 14 residues. The DNA for the CDR3 is TGTGCCAGCAGTGAAGCGGAGATAGCGGGAGGGCAGTTCTTC. Protein: CASSEAEIAGGQFF.

This clonotype was seen many times. The gene calls are TRBV5-1 and TRBJ2-1, with TRBD2 identical over 7 bases. The CDR3 totals 14 residues. Trimming removed 0 bases from V and 8 bases from J; junction bases left unmatched: 5. Per germline, CDR1 SGHRS and CDR2 YFSETQ. CDR3 sequence reads: CASSLEGGPDEQFF. The CDR3 DNA reads as TGCGCCAGCAGCTTGGAGGGAGGGCCCGATGAGCAGTTCTTC. Together with reference TRBV5-1 and TRBJ2-1, the CDR3 gives the full variable domain: KAGVTQTPRYLIKTRGQQVTLSCSPISGHRSVSWYQQTPGQGLQFLFEYFSETQRNKGNFPGRFSGRQFSNSRSEMNVSTLELGDSALYLCASSLEGGPDEQFFGPGTRLTVL.

This clonotype has a handful of counts. The chain carries TRBV20-1 and TRBJ1-2, with 9 bases that match TRBD1. In germline, CDR1 is DFQATT, CDR2 SNEGSKA (reference sequence). Germline trimming cut 5 bases from V and 4 bases from J; bases unmatched to any gene: 5. This CDR3 spans 13 amino acids. For the CDR3, the DNA is TGCAGTGCTCAGGGGACAGGGACCTATGGCTACACCTTC. Amino acid sequence: CSAQGTGTYGYTF.

This clonotype was seen a handful of times. The chain recombines TRBV5-1 with TRBJ2-3; D is possibly TRBD1 (6 bases). Germline CDR1 is SGHRS and CDR2 is YFSETQ. V lost 0 bases and J lost 0, with 8 bases in between. The CDR3 runs 15 residues. The CDR3 loop reads CASSLVTGSTDTQYF. CDR3 in DNA: TGCGCCAGCAGCTTGGTGACAGGTAGCACAGATACGCAGTATTTT.

The CDR3 DNA sequence: TGCAGTGCTAGGGTTAGCGGGGGGCCGAAAGCAACCTACAATGAGCAGTTCTTC. Amino acids: CSARVSGGPKATYNEQFF. This chain joins TRBV20-1 and TRBJ2-1, with 10 bases fitting TRBD2. V was pared by 3 bases and J by 2 bases, with 13 bases of the junction left unmatched. CDR3 length equals 18 residues. Germline CDR1 is DFQATT and CDR2 is SNEGSKA (reference sequence).

The CDR3 nucleotides are TGTGCCAGCAGCATCGGCTCCGGGACAGGGGGCCCCCAGACTTTC. Translating gives CASSIGSGTGGPQTF. The rearrangement joins TRBV7-2 to TRBJ2-6; 12 bases fit TRBD1. V shed 5 bases, J shed 18 bases, and the junction held 14 bases outside the gene matches. CDR1 is SGHTA, CDR2 FQGNSA, per germline. The length of the CDR3 is 15 residues. Full variable domain (rest looked up from reference TRBV7-2 and TRBJ2-6): GAGVSQSPSNKVTEKGKDVELRCDPISGHTALYWYRQSLGQGLEFLIYFQGNSAPDKSGLPSDRFSAERTGGSVSTLTIQRTQQEDSAVYLCASSIGSGTGGPQTFGAGSRLTVL.

This clonotype was counted between two and nine times. This chain links TRBV6-5 with TRBJ2-1, with D unclear. The CDR3 totals 15 residues. Germline lookup yields CDR1 MNHEY and CDR2 SVGAGI. Trimming left V 3 bases short and J 0 bases short, with 9 bases between. The CDR3 region has the DNA TGTGCCAGCAGTTATCAACCTAGCTCCTACAATGAGCAGTTCTTC. It specifies CASSYQPSSYNEQFF.

The chain links TRBV7-2 to TRBJ1-1, with 7 bases matching TRBD1. CDR1 SGHTA and CDR2 FQGNSA come from the germline V gene. J was trimmed by 4 bases and V by 7 bases; bases with no gene match: 6. CDR3 length: 13 residues. Here the CDR3 DNA reads TGTGCCAGCACCCTGACAGGGCCCACTGAAGCTTTCTTT. Residues: CASTLTGPTEAFF. Filled out from reference TRBV7-2 and TRBJ1-1, the complete variable domain reads GAGVSQSPSNKVTEKGKDVELRCDPISGHTALYWYRQSLGQGLEFLIYFQGNSAPDKSGLPSDRFSAERTGGSVSTLTIQRTQQEDSAVYLCASTLTGPTEAFFGQGTRLTVV.

V gene TRBV5-1 combines with J gene TRBJ2-1; D is uncertain. V dropped 3 bases and J dropped 3 bases, with 13 bases sitting between them. The CDR3 has 15 amino acids. Germline V lookup: CDR1 SGHRS, CDR2 YFSETQ. CDR3 DNA: TGCGCCAGCAGCTATACCGAGAGTATCTACAATGAGCAGTTCTTC. It codes for CASSYTESIYNEQFF.

The table lists this clonotype with a few counts. The chain uses TRBV5-1 and TRBJ2-6; D might be TRBD1 (5 bases). The CDR3 runs to 16 residues. The germline CDR1 and CDR2 sequences are SGHRS and YFSETQ. V dropped 0 bases and J dropped 0 bases, with 7 bases sitting between them. CDR3 region: CASSLDRLSGANVLTF. The CDR3 nucleotides read TGCGCCAGCAGCTTGGACAGGCTCTCTGGGGCCAACGTCCTGACTTTC.

The chain has TRBV10-3 and TRBJ2-5, with D perhaps being TRBD1 or TRBD2 (7 bases each). This CDR3 has 15 amino acids. V was shortened by 10 bases and J by 0 bases, with 18 bases between the two germline ends. Looked up from germline, CDR1 is ENHRY and CDR2 is SYGVKD. CDR3 protein: CATYSPGGDQETQYF. CDR3 nucleotides: TGTGCCACTTATTCCCCAGGGGGGGACCAAGAGACCCAGTACTTC.

In this sample, this clonotype turned up a few times. The CDR3 region has the DNA TGCGCCAGCAGCTTGGAAGATGGGGCCTACGAGCAGTACTTC. Residues: CASSLEDGAYEQYF. This rearrangement joins TRBV5-1 to TRBJ2-7, with unresolved D. The CDR3 sequence is 14 residues long. V was pared by 0 bases and J by 2 bases, with 9 bases between. From germline, CDR1 is SGHRS and CDR2 YFSETQ.